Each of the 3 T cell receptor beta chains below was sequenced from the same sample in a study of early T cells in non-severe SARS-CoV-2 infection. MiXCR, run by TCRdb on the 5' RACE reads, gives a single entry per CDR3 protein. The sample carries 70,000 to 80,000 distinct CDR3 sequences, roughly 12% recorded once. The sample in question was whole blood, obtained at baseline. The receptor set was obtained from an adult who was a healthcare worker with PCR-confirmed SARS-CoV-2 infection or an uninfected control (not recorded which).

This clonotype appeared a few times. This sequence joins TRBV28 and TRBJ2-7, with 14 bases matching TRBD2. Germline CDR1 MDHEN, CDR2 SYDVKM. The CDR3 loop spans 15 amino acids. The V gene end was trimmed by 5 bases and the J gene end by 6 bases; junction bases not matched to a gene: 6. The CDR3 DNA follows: TGTGCCAGCAGTCTGACTAGCGGGGGGGCGGCCGAGCAGTACTTC. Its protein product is CASSLTSGGAAEQYF.

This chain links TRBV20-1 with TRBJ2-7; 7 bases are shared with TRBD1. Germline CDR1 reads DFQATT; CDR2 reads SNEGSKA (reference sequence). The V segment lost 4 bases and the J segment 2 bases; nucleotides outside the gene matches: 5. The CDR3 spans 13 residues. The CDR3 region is CSATGRGTYEQYF. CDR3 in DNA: TGCAGTGCTACGGGCAGGGGGACCTACGAGCAGTACTTC.

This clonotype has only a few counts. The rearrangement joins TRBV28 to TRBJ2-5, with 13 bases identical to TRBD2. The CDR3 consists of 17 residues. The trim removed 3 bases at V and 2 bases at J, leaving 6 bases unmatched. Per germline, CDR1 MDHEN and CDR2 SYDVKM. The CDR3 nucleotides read TGTGCCAGCAGTTTCCGCGGACTAGCGGGGGATCAAGAGACCCAGTACTTC. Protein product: CASSFRGLAGDQETQYF.